This T cell receptor beta chain emerged from a study of blood T cell repertoires in COVID-19. Libraries were prepared by immunoSEQ multiplex PCR; TCRdb keeps only in-frame clonotypes and omits some of them. The table includes about 260,000 clones, around 87% detected once. Germline V gene lookup returns CDR1 LGHDT and CDR2 YNNKEL (reference sequence). The CDR3 spans 17 residues. Trimming cost V 4 bases and J 2 bases; bases outside gene matches: 11. The sample comprised peripheral blood. J is TRBJ2-3 and V is TRBV3-1 (or the pseudogene TRBV3-2); 8 bases align to TRBD2. This TCR came from a man in his late teens or twenties with active or convalescent COVID-19. The CDR3 loop reads CASSPRLASHPTDTQYF. CDR3 in DNA: TGTGCCAGCAGCCCAAGACTAGCGTCGCATCCCACAGATACGCAGTATTTT.